The entry below gives a single T cell receptor (beta chain) sequence along with its context. Its target is not known. Researchers ran the PCR with 60 Vbeta and 13 Jbeta primers. The data were produced by immunoSEQ multiplex PCR, yet TCRdb's version contains in-frame clones alone and is incomplete. The profile shows 110,000 to 150,000 clones, 75% to 80% of them singletons. The data stem from a study of cytomegalovirus exposure and HLA in healthy donors. General observations from the study: With high specificity and sensitivity, the classifier reportedly diagnosed cytomegalovirus status.

The CDR3 length is 15 residues. V lost 2 bases to trimming and J lost 6 bases; unmatched junction nucleotides: 9. Germline V gives CDR1 SGHTA, CDR2 FQGNSA. The sequencing sample was made of PBMCs. The receptor comes from a woman between 18 and 29 years old in good health and CMV-seropositive. The rearrangement uses TRBV7-2 and TRBJ2-7, with 8 bases matching TRBD1. CDR3 amino acids: CASSLKDRESSEQYF. The CDR3 DNA reads TGTGCCAGCAGCTTAAAGGACAGGGAGAGTTCCGAGCAGTACTTC.